Each of the 3 T cell receptor beta chains below was sequenced from the same sample in a study of blood T cell repertoires in COVID-19 (dated by TCRdb to about 2020). Library construction relied on the immunoSEQ multiplex PCR assay. Sourced from immuneACCESS, this table was stored by TCRdb with only in-frame sequences that have V and J called. A share of the clones is absent; for the studies checked, an unresolved V gene accounts for under half, and the remainder has no known explanation. The sample table holds roughly 100,000 clones, of which roughly four fifths were seen once. The biggest ten clones account for more than 13% of the sample. Sequenced material: peripheral blood. These receptor sequences come from a woman aged 55-69 years with acute or convalescent COVID-19.

The sample holds one count of this clone. This sequence joins TRBV10-3 and TRBJ2-7; tentatively, D is TRBD1 (6 bases). Trimming shortened V by 4 bases and J by 1 base, and 17 bases separated the two germline ends. This CDR3 contains 16 residues. CDR1 ENHRY and CDR2 SYGVKD come from the germline V gene. The CDR3: CAISAQQGRRSYEQYF. CDR3 DNA: TGTGCCATCAGTGCACAACAGGGCAGGAGATCCTACGAGCAGTACTTC.

This chain connects TRBV28 to TRBJ2-5; D unclear. The ends were cut back, 4 bases at V and 5 bases at J, with 17 bases in the middle. Germline CDR1 and CDR2: MDHEN and SYDVKM. The CDR3 has 15 residues. CDR3 region: CASSSPSRGDETQYF. Here the CDR3 DNA reads TGTGCCAGCAGTTCCCCGAGCCGCGGTGACGAGACCCAGTACTTC.

This chain uses TRBV9 with TRBJ2-1; D is possibly TRBD2 (5 bases). This CDR3 has 14 residues. Germline CDR1 and CDR2: SGDLS and YYNGEE. The V and J ends lost 2 bases and 4 bases respectively, with 10 bases between them. CDR3 bases: TGTGCCAGCAGCGTTGCTAGCCGATACAATGAGCAGTTCTTC. Its translation: CASSVASRYNEQFF. The complete variable domain, with remaining parts taken from reference TRBV9 and TRBJ2-1, reads DSGVTQTPKHLITATGQRVTLRCSPRSGDLSVYWYQQSLDQGLQFLIQYYNGEERAKGNILERFSAQQFPDLHSELNLSSLELGDSALYFCASSVASRYNEQFFGPGTRLTVL.